This T cell receptor beta chain is drawn from a study of blood T cell repertoires in COVID-19 (dated by TCRdb to between 2020 and 2021). A note on the overall study: Collaborator samples came from the United States, Italy and Spain and covered acute and convalescent phases of COVID-19. The prospective study material was composed of cDNA or gDNA derived from T cells, B-cell-depleted T cells, or PBMCs. Subjects who had been exposed to COVID-19, were actively infected with it, or had recovered from it provided the deeply sampled blood TCRbeta repertoires that made up the dataset. A freely available public database, intended as a resource for researchers studying the immune response to SARS-CoV-2, is where the repertoires were released. The samples were drawn from two sources: the first 160 participants of the ongoing ImmuneRACE study, and 1,000 to 1,500 subjects contributed by 6 global collaborators. Sample metadata almost always included a de-identified subject ID, COVID-19 status, age in years and sex. Where available, HLA class I and class II types were taken from metadata supplied by the sample provider and were not determined by assay-based typing.

The immunoSEQ Assay, a bias-controlled multiplex PCR, was used to amplify TCRbeta CDR3 regions from genomic DNA. Per the source publication's procedure: The number of nucleated cells in each sample was estimated from the amplification of reference gene primers within the assay. To quantify the absolute abundance of each unique TCRbeta CDR3 rearrangement, sequence reads were collapsed and filtered. Productive Simpson clonality was computed per sample as the square root of Simpson's diversity index over productive rearrangements. Held by TCRdb, this immuneACCESS table contains in-frame sequences only and omits some clones. Under half of the omission traces to an unresolved V gene where checked; the cause of the rest is unknown. That table gives V, J and clone size, and the DNA gave D and trimming. The sample data list 40,000 to 60,000 clones, and 86% of these were observed just once. Jointly, the top ten make up approximately 4.1% of the sample.

Collaborating institutions collected whole blood in K2EDTA tubes following their own protocols. For TCRbeta analysis, collaborator samples were shipped as frozen whole blood, as isolated PBMCs, or as DNA extracted from either sample type. Study-wide findings and limitations: The amount of clinical and demographic metadata varied by source and participant and was provided uncurated.

CDR1 and CDR2, looked up from the germline V gene, are SGDLS and YYNGEE. The CDR3 measures 14 amino acids from cysteine to phenylalanine. CDR3 DNA only is kept here, 42 bases in frame from base 1. V lost 5 bases and J lost 6 bases, and the count of bases not matched to a germline gene is 8. As for this clone: Its specific antigen is unknown. Base quality data are lacking; no much larger clone is found one base away.

The specimen was peripheral blood. The chain was built from TRBV9 and TRBJ2-7, with 10 bases in between that match TRBD2. This clonotype was obtained from a man older than 75 with active COVID-19. The DNA reads TGTGCCAGCAGTAAAGCGGGAGGGAGGGCCGAGCAGTACTTC. This encodes CASSKAGGRAEQYF.